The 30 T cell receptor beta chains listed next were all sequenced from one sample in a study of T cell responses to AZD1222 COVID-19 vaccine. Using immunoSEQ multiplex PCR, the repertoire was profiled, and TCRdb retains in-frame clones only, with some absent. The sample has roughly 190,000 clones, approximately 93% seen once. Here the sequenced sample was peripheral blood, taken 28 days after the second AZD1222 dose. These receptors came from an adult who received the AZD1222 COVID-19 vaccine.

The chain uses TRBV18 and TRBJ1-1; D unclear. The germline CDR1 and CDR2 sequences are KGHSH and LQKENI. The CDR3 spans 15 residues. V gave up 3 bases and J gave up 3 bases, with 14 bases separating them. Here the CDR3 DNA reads TGTGCCAGCTCACCGACTGCGGACTTTTACACTGAAGCTTTCTTT. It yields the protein CASSPTADFYTEAFF.

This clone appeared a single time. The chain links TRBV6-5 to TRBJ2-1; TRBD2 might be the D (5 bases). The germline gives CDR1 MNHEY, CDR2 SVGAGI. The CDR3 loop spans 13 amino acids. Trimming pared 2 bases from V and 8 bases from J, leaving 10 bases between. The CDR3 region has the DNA TGTGCCAGCAGTTACCACCGGGGTTATGAGCAGTTCTTC. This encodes CASSYHRGYEQFF.

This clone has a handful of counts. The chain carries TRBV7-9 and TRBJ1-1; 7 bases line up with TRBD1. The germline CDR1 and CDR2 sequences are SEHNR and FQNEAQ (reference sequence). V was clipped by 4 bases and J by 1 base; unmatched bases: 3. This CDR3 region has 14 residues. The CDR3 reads CASSSGTENTEAFF. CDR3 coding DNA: TGTGCCAGCAGCTCCGGGACAGAGAACACTGAAGCTTTCTTT.

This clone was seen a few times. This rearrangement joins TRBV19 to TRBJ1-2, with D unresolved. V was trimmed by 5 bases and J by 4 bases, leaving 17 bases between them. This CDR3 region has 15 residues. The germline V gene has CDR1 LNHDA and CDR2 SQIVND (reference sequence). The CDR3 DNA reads TGTGCCAGTAGTGGTGGAGGAGAAACCTCCTATGGCTACACCTTC. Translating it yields CASSGGGETSYGYTF.

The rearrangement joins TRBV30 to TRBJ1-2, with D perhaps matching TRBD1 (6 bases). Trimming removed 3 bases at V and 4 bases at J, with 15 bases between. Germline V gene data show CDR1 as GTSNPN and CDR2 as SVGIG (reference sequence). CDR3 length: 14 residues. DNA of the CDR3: TGTGCCTGGAGCGGTACAGGGTTCGCCTATGGCTACACCTTC. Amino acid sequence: CAWSGTGFAYGYTF.

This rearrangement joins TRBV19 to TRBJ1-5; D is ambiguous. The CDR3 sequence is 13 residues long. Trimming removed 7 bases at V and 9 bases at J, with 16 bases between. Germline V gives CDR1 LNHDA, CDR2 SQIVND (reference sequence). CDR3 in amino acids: CASTPRHGGPQHF. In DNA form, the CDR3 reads TGTGCCAGTACCCCCCGACATGGCGGGCCCCAGCATTTT. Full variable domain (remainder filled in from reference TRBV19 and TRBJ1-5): DGGITQSPKYLFRKEGQNVTLSCEQNLNHDAMYWYRQDPGQGLRLIYYSQIVNDFQKGDIAEGYSVSREKKESFPLTVTSAQKNPTAFYLCASTPRHGGPQHFGDGTRLSIL.

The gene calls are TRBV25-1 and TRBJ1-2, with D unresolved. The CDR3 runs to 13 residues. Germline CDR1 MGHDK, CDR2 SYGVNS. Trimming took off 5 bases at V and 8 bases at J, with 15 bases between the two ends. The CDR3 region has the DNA TGTGCCAGCAGTCCCCAAGGGTTCGGCGGCTACACCTTC. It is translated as CASSPQGFGGYTF.

CDR3 sequence reads: CASSSWRGGQPQHF. The CDR3 bases are TGTGCCAGCAGTTCGTGGCGAGGAGGTCAGCCCCAGCATTTT. This rearrangement joins TRBV6-5 to TRBJ1-5; no reliable D call. Germline V gives CDR1 MNHEY, CDR2 SVGAGI. V lost 4 bases and J lost 6, with 13 bases in between. This CDR3 is 14 amino acids long.

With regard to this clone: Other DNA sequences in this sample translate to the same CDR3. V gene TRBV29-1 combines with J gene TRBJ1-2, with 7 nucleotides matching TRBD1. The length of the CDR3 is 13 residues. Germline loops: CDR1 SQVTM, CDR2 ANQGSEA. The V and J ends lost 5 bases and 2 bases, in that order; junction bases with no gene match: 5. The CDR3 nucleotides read TGCAGCGTTACCGGGACAGCAAACTATGGCTACACCTTC. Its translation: CSVTGTANYGYTF. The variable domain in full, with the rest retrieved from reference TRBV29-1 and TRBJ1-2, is SAVISQKPSRDICQRGTSLTIQCQVDSQVTMMFWYRQQPGQSLTLIATANQGSEATYESGFVIDKFPISRPNLTFSTLTVSNMSPEDSSIYLCSVTGTANYGYTFGSGTRLTVV.

CDR3 in amino acids: CASSPRDRGLVSEQFF. For the CDR3, the DNA is TGTGCCAGCAGCCCGAGAGACAGGGGGTTAGTGAGTGAGCAGTTCTTC. V is TRBV3-1 (or the pseudogene TRBV3-2) and J is TRBJ2-1, with 9 bases matching TRBD1. The CDR3 has 16 residues. V shed 4 bases, J shed 9 bases, and the junction held 13 bases outside the gene matches. Germline V gene sequence: CDR1 LGHDT, CDR2 YNNKEL (reference sequence).

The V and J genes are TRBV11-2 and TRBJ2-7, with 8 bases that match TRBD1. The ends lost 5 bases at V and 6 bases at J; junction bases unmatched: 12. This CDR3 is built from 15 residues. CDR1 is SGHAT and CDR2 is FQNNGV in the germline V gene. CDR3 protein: CASSPRTGWATEQYF. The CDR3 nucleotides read TGTGCCAGCAGCCCTCGGACAGGGTGGGCCACCGAGCAGTACTTC. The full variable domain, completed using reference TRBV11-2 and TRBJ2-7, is EAGVAQSPRYKIIEKRQSVAFWCNPISGHATLYWYQQILGQGPKLLIQFQNNGVVDDSQLPKDRFSAERLKGVDSTLKIQPAKLEDSAVYLCASSPRTGWATEQYFGPGTRLTVT.

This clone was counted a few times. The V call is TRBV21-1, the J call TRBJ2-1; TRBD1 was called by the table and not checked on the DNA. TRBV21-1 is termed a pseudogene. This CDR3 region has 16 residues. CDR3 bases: TGTGCCAGCAGCACCCCAACTCGACAGGGGGCAGGGGAGCAGTTCTTC. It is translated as CASSTPTRQGAGEQFF.

CDR3 in DNA: TGTGCCAGCAGCTTAGCGGGGGGGCGAGAGACCCAGTACTTC. Its translation is CASSLAGGRETQYF. The chain employs TRBV7-8 and TRBJ2-5; TRBD2 might be the D (7 bases). CDR3 length: 14 amino acids. Germline values: CDR1 SGHVS, CDR2 FQNEAQ. The V end lost 0 bases, the J end lost 4 bases, and 9 bases lay between the germline ends.

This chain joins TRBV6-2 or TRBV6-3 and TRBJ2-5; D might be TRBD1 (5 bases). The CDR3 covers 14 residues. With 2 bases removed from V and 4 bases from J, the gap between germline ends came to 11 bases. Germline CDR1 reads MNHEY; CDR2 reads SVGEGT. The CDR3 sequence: CASSYRQPIETQYF. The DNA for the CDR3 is TGTGCCAGCAGTTACCGACAGCCAATAGAGACCCAGTACTTC.

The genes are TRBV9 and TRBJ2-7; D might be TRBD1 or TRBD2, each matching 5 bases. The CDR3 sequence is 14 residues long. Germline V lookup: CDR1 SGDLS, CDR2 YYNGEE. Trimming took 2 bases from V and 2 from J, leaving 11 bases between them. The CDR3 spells CASSVGVGPYEQYF. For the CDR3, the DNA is TGTGCCAGCAGCGTGGGGGTAGGGCCCTACGAGCAGTACTTC.

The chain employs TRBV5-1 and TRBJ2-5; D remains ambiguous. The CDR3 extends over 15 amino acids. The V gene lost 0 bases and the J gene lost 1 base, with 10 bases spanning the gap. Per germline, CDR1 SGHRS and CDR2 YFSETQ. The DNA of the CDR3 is TGCGCCAGCAGCTTGGGCAGGCCCTTCCAAGAGACCCAGTACTTC. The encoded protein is CASSLGRPFQETQYF.

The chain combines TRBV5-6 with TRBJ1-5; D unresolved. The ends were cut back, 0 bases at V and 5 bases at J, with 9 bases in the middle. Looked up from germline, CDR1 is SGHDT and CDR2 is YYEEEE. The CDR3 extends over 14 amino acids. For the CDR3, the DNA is TGTGCCAGCAGCTTGGCTGGGAATCATCAGCCCCAGCATTTT. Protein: CASSLAGNHQPQHF.

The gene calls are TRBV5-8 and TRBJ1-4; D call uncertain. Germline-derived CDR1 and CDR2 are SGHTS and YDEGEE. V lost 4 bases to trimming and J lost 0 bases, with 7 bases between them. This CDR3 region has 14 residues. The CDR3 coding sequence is TGTGCCAGCAGCCGCCTTGCAACTAATGAAAAACTGTTTTTT. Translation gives CASSRLATNEKLFF.

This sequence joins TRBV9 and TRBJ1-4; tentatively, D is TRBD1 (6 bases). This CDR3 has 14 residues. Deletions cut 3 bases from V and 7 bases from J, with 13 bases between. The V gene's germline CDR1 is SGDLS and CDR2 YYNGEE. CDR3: CASSAGAISEKLFF. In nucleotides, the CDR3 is TGTGCCAGCAGCGCGGGGGCGATTAGTGAAAAACTGTTTTTT.

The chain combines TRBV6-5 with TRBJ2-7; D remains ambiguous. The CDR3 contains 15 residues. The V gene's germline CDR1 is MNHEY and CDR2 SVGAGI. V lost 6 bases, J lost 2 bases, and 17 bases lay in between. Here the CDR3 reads CASSIRSGETYEQYF. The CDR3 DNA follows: TGTGCCAGCAGCATCCGATCTGGGGAAACCTACGAGCAGTACTTC.

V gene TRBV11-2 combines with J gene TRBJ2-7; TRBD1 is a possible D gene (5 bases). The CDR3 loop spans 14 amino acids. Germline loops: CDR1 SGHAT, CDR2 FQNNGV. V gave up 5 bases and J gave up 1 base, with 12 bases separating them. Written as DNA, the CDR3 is TGTGCCAGCAGCCCAGGCGCAGGGTCCTACGAGCAGTACTTC. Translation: CASSPGAGSYEQYF.

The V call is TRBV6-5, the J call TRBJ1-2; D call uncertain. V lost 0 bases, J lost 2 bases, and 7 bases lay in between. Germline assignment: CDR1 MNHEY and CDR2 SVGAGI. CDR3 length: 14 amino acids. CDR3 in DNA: TGTGCCAGCAGTTACTCGCGGGAAAACTATGGCTACACCTTC. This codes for CASSYSRENYGYTF.

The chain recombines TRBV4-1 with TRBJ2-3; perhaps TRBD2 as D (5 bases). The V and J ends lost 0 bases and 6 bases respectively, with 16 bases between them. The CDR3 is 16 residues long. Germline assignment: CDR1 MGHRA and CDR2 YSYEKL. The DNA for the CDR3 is TGCGCCAGCAGCCAAGATCGGGGAACGGGAAGGGATACGCAGTATTTT. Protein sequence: CASSQDRGTGRDTQYF.

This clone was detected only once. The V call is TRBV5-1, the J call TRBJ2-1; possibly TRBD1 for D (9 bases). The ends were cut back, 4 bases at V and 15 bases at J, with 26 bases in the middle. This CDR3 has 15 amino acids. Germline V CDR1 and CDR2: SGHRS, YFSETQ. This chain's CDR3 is CASSPGQGSGEPPFF. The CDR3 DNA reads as TGCGCCAGCAGCCCGGGACAGGGTAGCGGGGAGCCCCCGTTCTTC.

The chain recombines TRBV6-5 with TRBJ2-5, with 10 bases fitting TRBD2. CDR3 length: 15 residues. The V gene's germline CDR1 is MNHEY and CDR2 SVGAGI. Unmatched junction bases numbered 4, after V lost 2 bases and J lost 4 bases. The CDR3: CASSYGAGGRETQYF. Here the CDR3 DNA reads TGTGCCAGCAGTTACGGAGCGGGAGGGAGAGAGACCCAGTACTTC.

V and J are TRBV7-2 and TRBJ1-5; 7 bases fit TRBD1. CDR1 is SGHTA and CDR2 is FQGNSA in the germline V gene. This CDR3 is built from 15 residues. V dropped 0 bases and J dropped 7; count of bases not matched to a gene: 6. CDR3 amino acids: CASSLAGQPAQPQHF. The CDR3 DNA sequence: TGTGCCAGCAGCTTAGCGGGACAGCCGGCCCAGCCCCAGCATTTT.

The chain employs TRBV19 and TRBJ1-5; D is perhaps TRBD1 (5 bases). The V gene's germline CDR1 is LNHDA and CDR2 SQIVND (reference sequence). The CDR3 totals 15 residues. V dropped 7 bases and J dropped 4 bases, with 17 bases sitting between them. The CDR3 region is CASTLRRGPNQPQHF. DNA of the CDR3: TGTGCCAGTACCCTAAGGCGGGGCCCAAATCAGCCCCAGCATTTT.

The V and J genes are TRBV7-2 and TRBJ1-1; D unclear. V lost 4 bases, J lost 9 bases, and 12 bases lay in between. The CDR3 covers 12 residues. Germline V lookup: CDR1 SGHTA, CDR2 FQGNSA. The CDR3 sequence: CASSSPVHKAFF. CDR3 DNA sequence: TGTGCCAGCAGCTCCCCGGTACATAAAGCTTTCTTT.

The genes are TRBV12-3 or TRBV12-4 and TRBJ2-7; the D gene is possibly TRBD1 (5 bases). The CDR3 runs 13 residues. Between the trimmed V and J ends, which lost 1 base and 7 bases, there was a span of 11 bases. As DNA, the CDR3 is TGTGCCAGCAGTTTAGGAAGGGGCTGGGAGCAGTACTTC. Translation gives CASSLGRGWEQYF.

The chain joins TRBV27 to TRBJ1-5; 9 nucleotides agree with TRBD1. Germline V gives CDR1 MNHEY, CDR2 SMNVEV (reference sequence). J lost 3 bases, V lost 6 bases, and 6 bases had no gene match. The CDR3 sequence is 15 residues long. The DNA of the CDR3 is TGTGCCAGCAGGCACGGGACAGGGTTCAATCAGCCCCAGCATTTT. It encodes CASRHGTGFNQPQHF.